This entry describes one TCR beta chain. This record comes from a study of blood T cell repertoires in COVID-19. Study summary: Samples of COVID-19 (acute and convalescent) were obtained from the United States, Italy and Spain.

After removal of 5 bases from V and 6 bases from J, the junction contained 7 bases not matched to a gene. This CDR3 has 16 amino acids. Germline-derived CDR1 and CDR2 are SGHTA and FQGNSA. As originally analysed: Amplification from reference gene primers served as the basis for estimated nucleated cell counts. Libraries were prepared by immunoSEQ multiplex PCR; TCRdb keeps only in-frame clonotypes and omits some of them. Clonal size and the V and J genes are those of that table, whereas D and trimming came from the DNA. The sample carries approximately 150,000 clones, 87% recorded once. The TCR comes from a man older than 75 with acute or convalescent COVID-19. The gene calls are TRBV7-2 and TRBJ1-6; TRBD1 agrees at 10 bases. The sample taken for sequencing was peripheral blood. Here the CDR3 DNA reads TGTGCCAGCAGCACCCTGAGGGACAGGGGTAATTCACCCCTCCACTTT. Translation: CASSTLRDRGNSPLHF. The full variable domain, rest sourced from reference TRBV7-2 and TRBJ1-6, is GAGVSQSPSNKVTEKGKDVELRCDPISGHTALYWYRQSLGQGLEFLIYFQGNSAPDKSGLPSDRFSAERTGGSVSTLTIQRTQQEDSAVYLCASSTLRDRGNSPLHFGNGTRLTVT.